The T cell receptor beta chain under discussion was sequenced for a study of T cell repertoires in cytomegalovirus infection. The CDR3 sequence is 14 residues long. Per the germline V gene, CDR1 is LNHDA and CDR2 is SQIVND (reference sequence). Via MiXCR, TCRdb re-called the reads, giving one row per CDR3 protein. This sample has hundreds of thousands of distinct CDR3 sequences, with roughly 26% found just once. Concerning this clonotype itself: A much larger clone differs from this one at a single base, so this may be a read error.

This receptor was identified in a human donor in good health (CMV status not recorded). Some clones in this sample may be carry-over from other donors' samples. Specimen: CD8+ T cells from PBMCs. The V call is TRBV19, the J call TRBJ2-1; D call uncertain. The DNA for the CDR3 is TGTGCCAGTAGTATTGATCCAGCGTACAATAAGCAGTTCTTC. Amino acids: CASSIDPAYNKQFF.